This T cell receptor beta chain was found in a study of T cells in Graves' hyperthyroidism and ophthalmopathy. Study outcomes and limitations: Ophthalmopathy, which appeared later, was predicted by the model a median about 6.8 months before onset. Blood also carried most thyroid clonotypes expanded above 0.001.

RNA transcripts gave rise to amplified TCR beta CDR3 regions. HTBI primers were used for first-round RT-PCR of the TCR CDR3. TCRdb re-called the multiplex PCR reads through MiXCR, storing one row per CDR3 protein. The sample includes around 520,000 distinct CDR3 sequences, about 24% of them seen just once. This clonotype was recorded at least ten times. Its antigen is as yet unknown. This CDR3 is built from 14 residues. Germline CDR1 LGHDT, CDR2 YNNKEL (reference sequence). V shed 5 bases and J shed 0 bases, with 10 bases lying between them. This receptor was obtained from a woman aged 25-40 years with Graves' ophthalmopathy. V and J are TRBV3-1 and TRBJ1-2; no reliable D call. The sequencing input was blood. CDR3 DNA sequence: TGTGCCAGCAGCTCGACGGGAGCTAACTATGGCTACACCTTC. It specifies CASSSTGANYGYTF.